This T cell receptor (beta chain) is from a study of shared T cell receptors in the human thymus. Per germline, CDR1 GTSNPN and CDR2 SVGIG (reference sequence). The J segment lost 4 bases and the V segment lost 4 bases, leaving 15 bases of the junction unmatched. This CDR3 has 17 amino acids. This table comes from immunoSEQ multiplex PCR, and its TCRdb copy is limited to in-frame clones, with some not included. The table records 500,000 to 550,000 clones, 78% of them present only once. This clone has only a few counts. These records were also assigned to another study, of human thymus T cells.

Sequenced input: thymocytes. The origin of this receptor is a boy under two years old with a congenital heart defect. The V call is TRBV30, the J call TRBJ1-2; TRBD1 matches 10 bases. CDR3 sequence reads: CAWTISGTGVSRYGYTF. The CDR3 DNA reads TGTGCCTGGACCATTTCCGGGACAGGGGTTTCGCGCTATGGCTACACCTTC.